The 25 T cell receptor beta chains presented below share a single source sample, sequenced in a study of T-cell reconstitution after alpha-beta-depleted transplantation in children. Researchers prepared the TCRbeta library using unique molecular identifiers, the study reports. Using its own MiXCR run on the PCR reads, TCRdb lists one record per CDR3 protein. This repertoire shows some 530,000 distinct CDR3 sequences, approximately 12% found once; its top ten account for approximately 5.4%. Specimen: PBMCs from the stem cell graft donor, collected from the stem cell graft. The receptors originated from a human donor who donated a stem cell graft to a child with combined immunodeficiency.

The J gene is TRBJ2-1, the V gene TRBV27; D unclear. Per the germline V gene, CDR1 is MNHEY and CDR2 is SMNVEV (reference sequence). The length of the CDR3 is 13 residues. Trimming left V 5 bases short and J 0 bases short, with 5 bases between. CDR3 DNA sequence: TGTGCCAGCAGTCGAAACTCCTACAATGAGCAGTTCTTC. This sequence encodes CASSRNSYNEQFF.

The chain links TRBV29-1 to TRBJ2-7; no clear D gene. There are 16 residues in the CDR3. Trimming took 6 bases from V and 2 from J, leaving 23 bases between them. Germline V lookup: CDR1 SQVTM, CDR2 ANQGSEA. Written as DNA, the CDR3 is TGCAGCGTCGCCTCTGACCGGGTCCCCAGGACCTACGAGCAGTACTTC. This gives the protein CSVASDRVPRTYEQYF.

The chain combines TRBV25-1 with TRBJ2-5, with 8 nucleotides matching TRBD1. CDR1 and CDR2 from the germline V gene are MGHDK and SYGVNS. The CDR3 has 16 amino acids. V was pared by 0 bases and J by 5 bases, with 8 bases of the junction left unmatched. As DNA, the CDR3 is TGTGCCAGCAGTGAATATGAGGTCAGGGGGCTGGAGACCCAGTACTTC. Residues: CASSEYEVRGLETQYF.

This chain connects TRBV11-2 to TRBJ2-7, with D possibly matching TRBD1 (6 bases). This CDR3 is 15 amino acids long. Per germline, CDR1 SGHAT and CDR2 FQNNGV. Trimming took 2 bases from V and 0 from J, leaving 11 bases between them. DNA for the CDR3: TGTGCCAGCAGCTTATTGCGGACAGTCTCCTACGAGCAGTACTTC. Its translation is CASSLLRTVSYEQYF.

This clonotype was seen repeatedly, ten times or more. The V gene is TRBV6-5, the J gene TRBJ2-5, with D hard to call. Trimming cost V 0 bases and J 5 bases, with 7 bases left between them. Germline values: CDR1 MNHEY, CDR2 SVGAGI. This CDR3 comprises 13 residues. Here the CDR3 reads CASSYSPHETQYF. CDR3 nucleotides: TGTGCCAGCAGTTACTCGCCGCATGAGACCCAGTACTTC.

This clonotype turned up a few times. The V gene is TRBV20-1, the J gene TRBJ2-1; 12 bases fit TRBD2. With 5 bases clipped from V and 4 bases from J, the junction kept 9 bases outside the gene matches. The germline V gene encodes CDR1 DFQATT and CDR2 SNEGSKA (reference sequence). This CDR3 has 16 residues. CDR3 DNA sequence: TGCAGTGCTCACTCATGGGGGACTAGCGGGTACAATGAGCAGTTCTTC. Its protein is CSAHSWGTSGYNEQFF.

This chain uses TRBV5-6 with TRBJ1-4; the D gene is possibly TRBD1 (6 bases). This CDR3 is built from 13 residues. Trimming took off 8 bases at V and 3 bases at J, with 11 bases between the two ends. The germline V gene encodes CDR1 SGHDT and CDR2 YYEEEE. The CDR3 region has the DNA TGTGCCAGTCGACAGGTGGCTAATGAAAAACTGTTTTTT. This gives the protein CASRQVANEKLFF.

The rearrangement uses TRBV5-1 and TRBJ2-1; 13 positions match TRBD2. From germline, CDR1 is SGHRS and CDR2 YFSETQ. This CDR3 contains 15 residues. Trimming at V came to 3 bases and at J to 8 bases, leaving 5 bases not matched to a gene. The CDR3 reads CASSWTSGSSYEQFF. The CDR3 bases are TGCGCCAGCAGCTGGACTAGCGGGAGTTCTTATGAGCAGTTCTTC.

This clonotype appeared a few times. V gene TRBV30 combines with J gene TRBJ1-1, with D unclear. Per the germline V gene, CDR1 is GTSNPN and CDR2 is SVGIG (reference sequence). This CDR3 has 13 amino acids. V was cut by 5 bases and J by 1 base, with 11 bases left in between. CDR3 residues: CAWGSRGNTEAFF. CDR3 nucleotide sequence: TGTGCCTGGGGGTCGCGGGGGAACACTGAAGCTTTCTTT.

The chain recombines TRBV15 with TRBJ2-7; D is perhaps TRBD2 (5 bases). Trimming took off 3 bases at V and 2 bases at J, with 14 bases between the two ends. The CDR3 sequence is 15 residues long. Germline loops: CDR1 LNHNV, CDR2 YYDKDF (reference sequence). The CDR3 loop reads CATSSSWTATYEQYF. CDR3 in DNA: TGTGCCACCAGCAGCTCCTGGACTGCTACCTACGAGCAGTACTTC.

This clonotype was detected only a few times. The chain uses TRBV5-1 and TRBJ1-2; 11 bases agree with TRBD1. Germline V gives CDR1 SGHRS, CDR2 YFSETQ. Losses at the gene ends were 4 bases for V and 5 bases for J; bases not matched to a gene: 7. The CDR3 is 15 amino acids. The CDR3 nucleotides read TGCGCCAGCAGCCCGGACAGGGGGCTTCCTTATGGCTACACCTTC. Its translation: CASSPDRGLPYGYTF.

This clonotype was recorded many times. The CDR3 region is CASSLDRITDTQYF. CDR3 nucleotide sequence: TGCGCCAGCAGCTTGGACAGGATCACAGATACGCAGTATTTT. The chain recombines TRBV5-1 with TRBJ2-3; tentatively, D is TRBD1 (5 bases). V was clipped by 0 bases and J by 2 bases, with 7 bases between them. This CDR3 comprises 14 residues. Per the germline V gene, CDR1 is SGHRS and CDR2 is YFSETQ.

This clonotype was seen a few times. The chain is built from TRBV29-1 and TRBJ1-2; 8 bases match TRBD1. The junction had 5 bases not matched to a gene; V was cut back by 7 bases and J by 7 bases. This CDR3 has 11 amino acids. The germline CDR1 and CDR2 sequences are SQVTM and ANQGSEA. The CDR3 coding sequence is TGCAGCGGAGGGGACAGGTCTGGCTACACCTTC. The encoded protein is CSGGDRSGYTF.

This clonotype was found many times. J is TRBJ1-5 and V is TRBV6-5, with D hard to call. Germline CDR1 is MNHEY and CDR2 is SVGAGI. The CDR3 totals 14 residues. Between the trimmed V and J ends, which lost 2 bases and 1 base, there was a span of 6 bases. CDR3 amino acids: CASSYRGSNQPQHF. The CDR3 DNA reads TGTGCCAGCAGTTACCGGGGAAGCAATCAGCCCCAGCATTTT.

This clonotype showed up many times. The J gene is TRBJ2-5, the V gene TRBV20-1; D not certain. Germline loops: CDR1 DFQATT, CDR2 SNEGSKA (reference sequence). Deletions cut 3 bases from V and 6 bases from J, with 8 bases between. There are 11 residues in the CDR3. The CDR3 protein is CSASPRQTQYF. The CDR3 DNA sequence: TGCAGTGCTAGCCCCAGGCAGACCCAGTACTTC.

This clonotype was recorded at least ten times. Here the CDR3 reads CSASGRTSTDTQYF. The CDR3 nucleotides are TGCAGTGCTAGCGGGCGGACTAGCACAGATACGCAGTATTTT. The gene calls are TRBV20-1 and TRBJ2-3, with a tentative D call TRBD2 (5 bases). The CDR3 sequence is 14 residues long. V was clipped by 3 bases and J by 0 bases, with 10 bases between them. Germline CDR1 is DFQATT and CDR2 is SNEGSKA (reference sequence).

This clonotype was recorded many times. The gene calls are TRBV6-5 and TRBJ2-5; TRBD1 matches at 7 bases. The ends lost 6 bases at V and 1 base at J; junction bases unmatched: 2. The CDR3 length is 13 residues. The germline V gene encodes CDR1 MNHEY and CDR2 SVGAGI. CDR3 amino acids: CASRWDSQETQYF. As DNA, the CDR3 is TGTGCCAGCAGATGGGACAGCCAAGAGACCCAGTACTTC.

This rearrangement joins TRBV29-1 to TRBJ2-7, with TRBD2 as a possible D gene (6 bases). The germline V and J ends were trimmed by 6 bases and 3 bases, with 18 bases remaining between them. Germline V CDR1 and CDR2: SQVTM, ANQGSEA. The CDR3 runs 14 residues. CDR3 loop: CSVTLSGVVYEQYF. The CDR3 bases are TGCAGCGTCACTCTTAGCGGCGTAGTCTACGAGCAGTACTTC.

Many counts were recorded for this clonotype. V and J are TRBV10-3 and TRBJ2-7; D might be TRBD1 (5 bases). V gave up 2 bases and J gave up 2 bases, with 13 bases separating them. The CDR3 has 15 residues. Germline CDR1 reads ENHRY; CDR2 reads SYGVKD. The CDR3 here is CAISEPRVSTYEQYF. The CDR3 DNA sequence: TGTGCCATCAGTGAGCCCAGGGTTTCCACCTACGAGCAGTACTTC.

This clonotype was observed many times. This sequence joins TRBV25-1 and TRBJ1-2, with D maybe TRBD1 (6 bases). Trimming stripped 7 bases from V and 7 bases from J, with 16 bases between. The germline V gene encodes CDR1 MGHDK and CDR2 SYGVNS. The CDR3 covers 13 residues. The CDR3 sequence: CASTPRGVSGYTF. The DNA for the CDR3 is TGTGCCAGCACCCCAAGGGGGGTATCTGGCTACACCTTC.

This chain links TRBV5-6 with TRBJ2-4, with 11 bases that match TRBD1. Germline CDR1 is SGHDT and CDR2 is YYEEEE. J was trimmed by 8 bases and V by 0 bases; bases with no gene match: 4. The CDR3 is made up of 15 amino acids. The DNA for the CDR3 is TGTGCCAGCAGCTTGGCTGGGACAGGGGGAGACATTCAGTACTTC. Translating gives CASSLAGTGGDIQYF.

This clonotype was counted at least ten times. This sequence joins TRBV12-3 or TRBV12-4 and TRBJ1-3; no clear D gene. The CDR3 totals 14 residues. V gave up 5 bases and J gave up 1 base, with 9 bases separating them. The CDR3 bases are TGTGCCAGCAGTATTGAACGGTCTGGAAACACCATATATTTT. Translated, it gives CASSIERSGNTIYF.

This clonotype came up many times. The gene calls are TRBV6-2 or TRBV6-3 and TRBJ1-1; D may be TRBD1 (6 bases). CDR1 and CDR2 from the germline V gene are MNHEY and SVGEGT. This CDR3 is 13 amino acids long. The ends were cut back, 0 bases at V and 7 bases at J, with 9 bases in the middle. CDR3 in amino acids: CASSYSRGGEAFF. The CDR3 DNA is TGTGCCAGCAGTTACTCGAGAGGGGGTGAAGCTTTCTTT.

This clonotype was observed a few times. This chain connects TRBV5-1 to TRBJ2-1; possible D gene TRBD1, 5 bases. The V gene's germline CDR1 is SGHRS and CDR2 YFSETQ. The CDR3 has 14 residues. V gave up 5 bases and J gave up 4 bases, with 13 bases separating them. CDR3 loop: CASRAGWGYNEQFF. The CDR3 nucleotides are TGCGCCAGCAGAGCAGGGTGGGGATACAATGAGCAGTTCTTC.

This clonotype has ten or more counts. The chain uses TRBV29-1 and TRBJ2-2; D not resolved. Germline V gives CDR1 SQVTM, CDR2 ANQGSEA. Trimming took 6 bases from V and 2 from J, leaving 7 bases between them. The CDR3 has 12 residues. The CDR3 reads CSVYGNTGELFF. The CDR3 DNA reads as TGCAGCGTCTACGGTAACACCGGGGAGCTGTTTTTT.